The 17 T cell receptor beta chains in this list originate from one sample, sequenced in a study of CD8 T cells in Susac syndrome. RNA amounts of 0.5 to 1 ug underwent reverse transcription with random hexamers. Each CDR3 protein gets one entry after TCRdb re-called the immunoSEQ multiplex PCR reads with MiXCR. The sample yields roughly 80,000 distinct CDR3 sequences, approximately 95% seen once. Sequenced input: CD8+ T cells from PBMCs. The receptors come from a human donor with Susac syndrome.

This chain links TRBV20-1 with TRBJ1-1; 9 bases align to TRBD1. The V and J ends lost 6 bases and 8 bases, in that order; junction bases with no gene match: 4. Germline V gene data show CDR1 as DFQATT and CDR2 as SNEGSKA (reference sequence). The CDR3 loop spans 11 amino acids. As DNA, the CDR3 is TGCAGTGCCAAAGGACAGGGGGAAGCTTTCTTT. It translates to CSAKGQGEAFF.

The V call is TRBV30, the J call TRBJ2-5; tentatively, D is TRBD2 (6 bases). The CDR3 runs to 15 residues. CDR1 and CDR2 from the germline V gene are GTSNPN and SVGIG (reference sequence). Between the trimmed V and J ends, which lost 0 bases and 5 bases, there was a span of 16 bases. As DNA, the CDR3 is TGTGCCTGGAGTGTACAGAATGGCGGGGCGGAGACCCAGTACTTC. This encodes CAWSVQNGGAETQYF. Based on the CDR3 plus reference TRBV30 and TRBJ2-5, the full variable domain is SQTIHQWPATLVQPVGSPLSLECTVEGTSNPNLYWYRQAAGRGLQLLFYSVGIGQISSEVPQNLSASRPQDRQFILSSKKLLLSDSGFYLCAWSVQNGGAETQYFGPGTRLLVL.

V gene TRBV18 combines with J gene TRBJ2-7, with D tentatively TRBD1 or TRBD2 (5 bases each). The ends were cut back, 2 bases at V and 5 bases at J, with 10 bases in the middle. Germline V gene lookup returns CDR1 KGHSH and CDR2 LQKENI. This CDR3 region has 13 residues. The CDR3 protein is CASSPEGLNEQYF. For the CDR3, the DNA is TGTGCCAGCTCACCAGAGGGGCTCAACGAGCAGTACTTC. The full variable domain, completed using reference TRBV18 and TRBJ2-7, is NAGVMQNPRHLVRRRGQEARLRCSPMKGHSHVYWYRQLPEEGLKFMVYLQKENIIDESGMPKERFSAEFPKEGPSILRIQQVVRGDSAAYFCASSPEGLNEQYFGPGTRLTVT.

This clonotype came up once. The gene calls are TRBV20-1 and TRBJ2-2, with a possible D match to TRBD1 (6 bases). CDR1 DFQATT and CDR2 SNEGSKA come from the germline V gene (reference sequence). Trimming took off 1 base at V and 7 bases at J, with 13 bases between the two ends. The CDR3 contains 14 residues. The CDR3 DNA follows: TGCAGTGCTAGAGCGGGCAGGGGTGGCGGGGAGCTGTTTTTT. Amino acid sequence: CSARAGRGGGELFF.

The chain has TRBV7-2 and TRBJ2-2; D gene ambiguous. The CDR3 extends over 15 amino acids. The germline V gene encodes CDR1 SGHTA and CDR2 FQGNSA. Trimming shortened V by 5 bases and J by 2 bases, and 12 bases separated the two germline ends. CDR3 sequence: CASSPRAYNTGELFF. CDR3 nucleotide sequence: TGTGCCAGCAGCCCCCGAGCCTACAACACCGGGGAGCTGTTTTTT. The full variable domain, rest sourced from reference TRBV7-2 and TRBJ2-2, is GAGVSQSPSNKVTEKGKDVELRCDPISGHTALYWYRQSLGQGLEFLIYFQGNSAPDKSGLPSDRFSAERTGGSVSTLTIQRTQQEDSAVYLCASSPRAYNTGELFFGEGSRLTVL.

This chain uses TRBV12-3 or TRBV12-4 with TRBJ2-7, with D uncertain. CDR3 length: 12 residues. V was pared by 5 bases and J by 2 bases, with 7 bases between. Here the CDR3 DNA reads TGTGCCAGCAGTGGGAATACCTACGAGCAGTACTTC. Its translation is CASSGNTYEQYF.

This clonotype has only one observation. The chain carries TRBV27 and TRBJ2-6; 9 positions agree with TRBD1. J gave up 0 bases and V 8 bases, and 8 bases lay outside the gene matches. The CDR3 contains 17 residues. Germline CDR1 and CDR2: MNHEY and SMNVEV (reference sequence). The CDR3 region is CASLGQGIYSGANVLTF. The CDR3 DNA sequence: TGTGCCAGCCTTGGACAGGGGATTTACTCTGGGGCCAACGTCCTGACTTTC.

J is TRBJ1-5 and V is TRBV20-1, with a tentative D call TRBD1 (6 bases). The CDR3 has 12 residues. Germline V CDR1 and CDR2: DFQATT, SNEGSKA (reference sequence). V was cut by 7 bases and J by 5 bases, with 12 bases left in between. The CDR3 is CSVPQGYQPQHF. DNA of the CDR3: TGCAGTGTTCCACAGGGCTATCAGCCCCAGCATTTT.

Concerning this clonotype: A read error may account for a junction end that differs from germline. The chain combines TRBV7-3 with TRBJ1-6; D not certain. The CDR3 spans 13 residues. Germline CDR1 reads SGHTA; CDR2 reads FQGTGA. In DNA form, the CDR3 reads TGTGCCAGCAGCCTAACGACCTCTTCACCCCTCCACTTT. Its translation is CASSLTTSSPLHF.

The gene calls are TRBV11-2 and TRBJ1-1; D may be TRBD1 (6 bases). V shed 1 base and J shed 5 bases, with 11 bases lying between them. The CDR3 extends over 14 amino acids. From germline, CDR1 is SGHAT and CDR2 FQNNGV. CDR3 sequence (DNA): TGTGCCAGCAGCTTAGCCCAGGGGCGGACTGAAGCTTTCTTT. Its protein is CASSLAQGRTEAFF.

V and J are TRBV7-3 and TRBJ1-2; possibly TRBD1 for D (6 bases). The V gene lost 2 bases and the J gene lost 2 bases, with 12 bases spanning the gap. This CDR3 region has 15 residues. CDR1 is SGHTA, CDR2 FQGTGA, per germline. Here the CDR3 DNA reads TGTGCCAGCAGCTTATGGGGGGCGGTCAACTATGGCTACACCTTC. Protein sequence: CASSLWGAVNYGYTF.

This chain uses TRBV7-9 with TRBJ1-6, with unresolved D. Trimming pared 4 bases from V and 8 bases from J, leaving 15 bases between. Looked up from germline, CDR1 is SEHNR and CDR2 is FQNEAQ (reference sequence). The CDR3 length is 15 residues. The CDR3 protein is CASSSYMGSDSPLHF. The DNA of the CDR3 is TGTGCCAGCAGCTCATATATGGGTAGTGATTCACCCCTCCACTTT. The full variable domain, completed using reference TRBV7-9 and TRBJ1-6, is DTGVSQNPRHKITKRGQNVTFRCDPISEHNRLYWYRQTLGQGPEFLTYFQNEAQLEKSRLLSDRFSAERPKGSFSTLEIQRTEQGDSAMYLCASSSYMGSDSPLHFGNGTRLTVT.

The chain is built from TRBV4-3 and TRBJ2-7; maybe TRBD1 (6 bases). The CDR3 runs 17 residues. From germline, CDR1 is LGHNA and CDR2 YSLEER. Trimming stripped 1 base from V and 1 base from J, with 17 bases between. The CDR3 nucleotides read TGCGCCAGCAGCCAAGGTGGACCAGGGGTTAGATCCTACGAGCAGTACTTC. This translates into CASSQGGPGVRSYEQYF.

V is TRBV7-9 and J is TRBJ2-3, with 8 bases lining up with TRBD2. CDR3 length: 16 amino acids. CDR1 and CDR2 from the germline V gene are SEHNR and FQNEAQ (reference sequence). V shed 1 base, J shed 3 bases, and the junction held 6 bases outside the gene matches. CDR3 sequence (DNA): TGTGCCAGCAGCTTAGTTCGGGGGGGGCCGACAGATACGCAGTATTTT. Protein: CASSLVRGGPTDTQYF.

This clonotype was picked up one time. V usage is TRBV20-1 and J usage is TRBJ2-7; no reliable D call. Germline CDR1 and CDR2: DFQATT and SNEGSKA (reference sequence). Deletions cut 0 bases from V and 4 bases from J, with 13 bases between. This CDR3 contains 14 residues. CDR3 amino acids: CSARDQWLAYEQYF. CDR3 nucleotides: TGCAGTGCTAGAGACCAGTGGCTTGCATACGAGCAGTACTTC.

The CDR3 DNA follows: TGTGCCACCAGGGAGGGGGCAAGCACAGATACGCAGTATTTT. It encodes CATREGASTDTQYF. The chain has TRBV15 and TRBJ2-3; D is possibly TRBD1 (7 bases). Germline CDR1 LNHNV, CDR2 YYDKDF (reference sequence). This CDR3 is 14 amino acids long. Trimming removed 6 bases at V and 0 bases at J, with 10 bases between.

J is TRBJ2-2 and V is TRBV12-3 or TRBV12-4; possible D gene TRBD2, 6 bases. This CDR3 comprises 14 residues. The germline V and J ends were trimmed by 5 bases and 3 bases, with 10 bases remaining between them. The CDR3 sequence: CASSPGLHTGELFF. CDR3 sequence (DNA): TGTGCCAGCAGTCCGGGACTTCACACCGGGGAGCTGTTTTTT.